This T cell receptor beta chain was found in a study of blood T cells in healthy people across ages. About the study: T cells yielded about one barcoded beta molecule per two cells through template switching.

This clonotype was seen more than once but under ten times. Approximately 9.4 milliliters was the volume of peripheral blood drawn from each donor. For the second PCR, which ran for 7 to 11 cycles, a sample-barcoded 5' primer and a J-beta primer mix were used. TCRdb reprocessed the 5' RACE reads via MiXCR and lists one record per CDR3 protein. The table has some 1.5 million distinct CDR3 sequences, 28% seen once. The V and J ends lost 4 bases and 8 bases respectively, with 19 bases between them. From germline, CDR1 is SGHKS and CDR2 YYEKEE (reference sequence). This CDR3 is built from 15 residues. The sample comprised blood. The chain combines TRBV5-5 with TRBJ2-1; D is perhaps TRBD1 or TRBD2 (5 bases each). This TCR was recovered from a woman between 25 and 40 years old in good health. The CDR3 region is CASSLPGTGYDEQFF. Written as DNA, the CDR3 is TGTGCCAGCAGCCTCCCCGGGACCGGATACGATGAGCAGTTCTTC.